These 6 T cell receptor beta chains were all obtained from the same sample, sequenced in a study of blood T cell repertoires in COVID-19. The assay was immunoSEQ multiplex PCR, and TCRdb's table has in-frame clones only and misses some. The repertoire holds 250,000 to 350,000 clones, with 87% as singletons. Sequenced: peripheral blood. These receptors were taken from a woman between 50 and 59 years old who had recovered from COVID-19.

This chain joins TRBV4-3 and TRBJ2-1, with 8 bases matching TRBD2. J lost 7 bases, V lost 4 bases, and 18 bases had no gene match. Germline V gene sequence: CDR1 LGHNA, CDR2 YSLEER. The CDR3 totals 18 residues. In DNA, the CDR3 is TGCGCCAGCAGCCCTCACTCTAGCGCGGGAGGTTTTGGTAATGAGCAGTTCTTC. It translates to CASSPHSSAGGFGNEQFF.

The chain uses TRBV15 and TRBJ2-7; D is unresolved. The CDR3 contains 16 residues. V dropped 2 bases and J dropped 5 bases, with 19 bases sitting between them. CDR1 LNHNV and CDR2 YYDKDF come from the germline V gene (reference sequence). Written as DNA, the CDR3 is TGTGCCACCAGCAGATTACGCGGCCTCACGACGCACGAGCAGTACTTC. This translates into CATSRLRGLTTHEQYF.

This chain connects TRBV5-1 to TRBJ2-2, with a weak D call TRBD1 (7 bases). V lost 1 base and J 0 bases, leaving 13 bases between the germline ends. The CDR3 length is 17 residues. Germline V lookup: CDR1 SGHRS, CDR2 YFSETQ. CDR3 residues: CASSLHSGGTNTGELFF. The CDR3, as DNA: TGCGCCAGCAGCTTGCACTCAGGGGGGACGAACACCGGGGAGCTGTTTTTT.

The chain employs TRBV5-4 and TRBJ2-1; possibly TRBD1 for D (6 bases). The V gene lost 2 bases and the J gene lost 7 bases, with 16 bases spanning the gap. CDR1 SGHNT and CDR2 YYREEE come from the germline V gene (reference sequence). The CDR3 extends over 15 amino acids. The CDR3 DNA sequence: TGTGCCAGCAGCTTTCGAGGGCAGGGGCTTAATGAGCAGTTCTTC. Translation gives CASSFRGQGLNEQFF.

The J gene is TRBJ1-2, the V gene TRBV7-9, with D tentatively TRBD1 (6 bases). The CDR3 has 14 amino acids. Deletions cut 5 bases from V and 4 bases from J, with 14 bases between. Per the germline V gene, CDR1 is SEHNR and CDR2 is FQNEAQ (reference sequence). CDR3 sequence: CASSVYQGTYGYTF. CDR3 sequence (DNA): TGTGCCAGCAGCGTCTATCAGGGGACCTATGGCTACACCTTC.

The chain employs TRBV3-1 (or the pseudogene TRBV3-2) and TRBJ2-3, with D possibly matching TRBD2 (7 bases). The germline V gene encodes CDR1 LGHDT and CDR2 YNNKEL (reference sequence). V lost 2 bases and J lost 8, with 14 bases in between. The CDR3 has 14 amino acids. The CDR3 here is CASSQPGGGGTQYF. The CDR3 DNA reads TGTGCCAGCAGCCAACCGGGAGGAGGGGGTACGCAGTATTTT.